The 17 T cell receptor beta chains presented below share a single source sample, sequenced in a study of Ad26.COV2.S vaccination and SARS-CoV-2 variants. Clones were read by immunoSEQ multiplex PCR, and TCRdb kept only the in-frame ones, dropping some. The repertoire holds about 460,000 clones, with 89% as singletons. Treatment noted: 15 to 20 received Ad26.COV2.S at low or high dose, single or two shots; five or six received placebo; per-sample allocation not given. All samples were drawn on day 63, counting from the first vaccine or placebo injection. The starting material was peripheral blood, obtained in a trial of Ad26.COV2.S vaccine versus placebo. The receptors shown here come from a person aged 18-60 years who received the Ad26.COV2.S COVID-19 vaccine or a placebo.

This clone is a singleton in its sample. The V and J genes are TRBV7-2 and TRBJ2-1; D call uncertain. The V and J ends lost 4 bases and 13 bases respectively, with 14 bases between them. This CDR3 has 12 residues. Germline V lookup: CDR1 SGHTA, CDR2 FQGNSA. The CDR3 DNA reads TGTGCCAGCAGCTCAGAGACCGGAAAACAGTTCTTC. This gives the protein CASSSETGKQFF. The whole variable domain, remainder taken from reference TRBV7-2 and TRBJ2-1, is GAGVSQSPSNKVTEKGKDVELRCDPISGHTALYWYRQSLGQGLEFLIYFQGNSAPDKSGLPSDRFSAERTGGSVSTLTIQRTQQEDSAVYLCASSSETGKQFFGPGTRLTVL.

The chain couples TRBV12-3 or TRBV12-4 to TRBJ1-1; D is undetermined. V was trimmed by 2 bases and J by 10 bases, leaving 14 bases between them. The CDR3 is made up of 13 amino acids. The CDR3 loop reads CASSLFRPLGAFF. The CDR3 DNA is TGTGCCAGCAGTTTATTCCGGCCCCTGGGAGCTTTCTTT.

In DNA, the CDR3 is TGTGCCACCACAAAGACTAGCGGGAATGTTGAGACCCAGTACTTC. Its translation is CATTKTSGNVETQYF. V is TRBV15 and J is TRBJ2-5, with TRBD2 identical over 11 bases. Unmatched junction bases numbered 9, after V lost 7 bases and J lost 5 bases. CDR1 LNHNV and CDR2 YYDKDF come from the germline V gene (reference sequence). The CDR3 sequence is 15 residues long.

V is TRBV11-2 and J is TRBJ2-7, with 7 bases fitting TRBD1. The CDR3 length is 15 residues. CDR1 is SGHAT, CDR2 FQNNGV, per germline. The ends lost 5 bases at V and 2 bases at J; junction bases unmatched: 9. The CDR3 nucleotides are TGTGCCAGCAGCCCCGGGACAGTACACCCCTACGAGCAGTACTTC. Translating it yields CASSPGTVHPYEQYF. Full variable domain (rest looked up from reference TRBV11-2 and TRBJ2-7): EAGVAQSPRYKIIEKRQSVAFWCNPISGHATLYWYQQILGQGPKLLIQFQNNGVVDDSQLPKDRFSAERLKGVDSTLKIQPAKLEDSAVYLCASSPGTVHPYEQYFGPGTRLTVT.

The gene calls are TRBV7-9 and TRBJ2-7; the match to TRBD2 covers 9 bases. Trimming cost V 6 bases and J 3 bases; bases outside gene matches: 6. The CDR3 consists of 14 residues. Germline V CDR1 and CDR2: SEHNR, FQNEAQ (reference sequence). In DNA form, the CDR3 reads TGTGCCAGCAGTTCAGCGGGAGGACTCTACGAGCAGTACTTC. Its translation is CASSSAGGLYEQYF.

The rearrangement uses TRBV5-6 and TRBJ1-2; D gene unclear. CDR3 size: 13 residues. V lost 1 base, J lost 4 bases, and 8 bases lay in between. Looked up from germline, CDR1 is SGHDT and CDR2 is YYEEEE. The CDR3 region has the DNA TGTGCCAGCAGCTTGACAGAACTCTATGGCTACACCTTC. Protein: CASSLTELYGYTF.

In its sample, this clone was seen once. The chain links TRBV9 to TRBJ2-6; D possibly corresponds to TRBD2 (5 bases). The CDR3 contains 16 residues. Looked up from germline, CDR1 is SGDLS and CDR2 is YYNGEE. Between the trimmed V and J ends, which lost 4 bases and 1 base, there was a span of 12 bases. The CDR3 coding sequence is TGTGCCAGCAGCCCCCGAGAGGGTTCTGGGGCCAACGTCCTGACTTTC. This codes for CASSPREGSGANVLTF.

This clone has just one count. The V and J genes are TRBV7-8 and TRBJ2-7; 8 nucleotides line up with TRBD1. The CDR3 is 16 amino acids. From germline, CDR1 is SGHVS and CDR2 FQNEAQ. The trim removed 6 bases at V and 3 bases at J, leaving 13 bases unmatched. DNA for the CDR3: TGTGCCAGCAGTTTTCCATCGGGACAGGAGAACTACGAGCAGTACTTC. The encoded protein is CASSFPSGQENYEQYF.

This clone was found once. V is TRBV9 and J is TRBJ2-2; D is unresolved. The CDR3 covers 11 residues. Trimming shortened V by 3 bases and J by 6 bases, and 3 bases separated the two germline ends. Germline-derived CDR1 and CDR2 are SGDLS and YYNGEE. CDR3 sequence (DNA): TGTGCCAGCAGCGCCCCCGGGGAGCTGTTTTTT. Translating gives CASSAPGELFF.

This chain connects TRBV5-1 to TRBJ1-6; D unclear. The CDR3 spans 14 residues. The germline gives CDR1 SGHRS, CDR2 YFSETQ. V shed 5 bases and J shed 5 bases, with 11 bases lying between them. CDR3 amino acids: CASRSLTDNSPLHF. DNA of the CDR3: TGCGCCAGCAGGTCGTTGACGGATAATTCACCCCTCCACTTT. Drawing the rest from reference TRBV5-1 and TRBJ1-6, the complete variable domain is KAGVTQTPRYLIKTRGQQVTLSCSPISGHRSVSWYQQTPGQGLQFLFEYFSETQRNKGNFPGRFSGRQFSNSRSEMNVSTLELGDSALYLCASRSLTDNSPLHFGNGTRLTVT.

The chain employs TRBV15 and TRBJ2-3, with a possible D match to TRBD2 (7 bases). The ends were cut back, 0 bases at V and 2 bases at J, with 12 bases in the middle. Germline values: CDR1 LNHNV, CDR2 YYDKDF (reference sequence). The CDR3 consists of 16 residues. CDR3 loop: CATSRERGPYTDTQYF. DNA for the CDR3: TGTGCCACCAGCAGAGAGCGGGGGCCCTACACAGATACGCAGTATTTT.

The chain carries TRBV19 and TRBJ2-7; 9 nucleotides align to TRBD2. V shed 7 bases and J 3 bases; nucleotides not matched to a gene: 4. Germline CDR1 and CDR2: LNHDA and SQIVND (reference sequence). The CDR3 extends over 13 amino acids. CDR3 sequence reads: CASTASGNYEQYF. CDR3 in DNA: TGTGCCAGTACCGCTAGCGGGAACTACGAGCAGTACTTC.

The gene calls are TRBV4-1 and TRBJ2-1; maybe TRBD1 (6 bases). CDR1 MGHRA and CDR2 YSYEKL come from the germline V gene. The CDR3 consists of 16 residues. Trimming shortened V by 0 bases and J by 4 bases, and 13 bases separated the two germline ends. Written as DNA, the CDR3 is TGCGCCAGCAGCCAAGAAATCAGGGGCCAATACAATGAGCAGTTCTTC. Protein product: CASSQEIRGQYNEQFF.

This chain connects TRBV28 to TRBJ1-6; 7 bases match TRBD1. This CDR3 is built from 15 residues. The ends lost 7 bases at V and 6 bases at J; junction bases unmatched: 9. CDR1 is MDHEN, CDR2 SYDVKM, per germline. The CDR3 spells CASNQYGTVNSPLHF. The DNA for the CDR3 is TGTGCCAGCAACCAATACGGGACAGTTAATTCACCCCTCCACTTT.

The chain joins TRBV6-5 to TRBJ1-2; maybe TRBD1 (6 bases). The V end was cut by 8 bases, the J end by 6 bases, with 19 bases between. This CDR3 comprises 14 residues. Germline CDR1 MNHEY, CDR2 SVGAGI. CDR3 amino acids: CASRTGPGGDGYTF. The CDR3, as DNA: TGTGCCAGCCGCACAGGGCCCGGGGGTGATGGCTACACCTTC.

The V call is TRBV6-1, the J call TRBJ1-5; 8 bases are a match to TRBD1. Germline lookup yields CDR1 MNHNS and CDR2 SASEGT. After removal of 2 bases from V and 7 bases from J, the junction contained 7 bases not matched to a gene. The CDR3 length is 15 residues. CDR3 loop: CASSEIGQGGQPQHF. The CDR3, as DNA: TGTGCCAGCAGTGAAATCGGACAGGGCGGCCAGCCCCAGCATTTT.

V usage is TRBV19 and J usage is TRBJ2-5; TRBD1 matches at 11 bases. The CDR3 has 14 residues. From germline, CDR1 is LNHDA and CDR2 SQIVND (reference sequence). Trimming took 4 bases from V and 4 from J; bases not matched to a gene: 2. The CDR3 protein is CASSSGTGGETQYF. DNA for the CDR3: TGTGCCAGTAGTAGCGGGACAGGGGGAGAGACCCAGTACTTC.